Following are 27 T cell receptor beta chains from one sample sequenced in a study of cytotoxic CD8 clonotypes in ibrutinib-treated CLL. Assay: immunoSEQ multiplex PCR; the TCRdb copy retains only in-frame clones and omits some. The sample records over 40,000 clones, approximately 87% being singletons. The specimen comprised PBMCs, sampled after 24 months of ibrutinib treatment. Receptors originate from a human donor with chronic lymphocytic leukemia.

The V gene is TRBV30, the J gene TRBJ2-3; 11 bases fit TRBD1. CDR3 size: 13 residues. Germline-derived CDR1 and CDR2 are GTSNPN and SVGIG (reference sequence). Trimming at V came to 8 bases and at J to 6 bases, leaving 7 bases not matched to a gene. Written as DNA, the CDR3 is TGTGCCACTAGGACAGGGGGCGTGGATACGCAGTATTTT. Its protein is CATRTGGVDTQYF.

The V and J genes are TRBV7-2 and TRBJ1-6; 7 bases are a match to TRBD1. This CDR3 has 14 amino acids. Germline CDR1 reads SGHTA; CDR2 reads FQGNSA. V dropped 4 bases and J dropped 5; count of bases not matched to a gene: 2. CDR3 bases: TGTGCCAGCAGCTGGGACAGAGATAATTCACCCCTCCACTTT. Translating gives CASSWDRDNSPLHF.

This chain uses TRBV25-1 with TRBJ1-2; 9 bases fit TRBD1. The CDR3 is 14 amino acids. The J segment lost 4 bases and the V segment lost 5 bases, leaving 5 bases of the junction unmatched. The V gene's germline CDR1 is MGHDK and CDR2 SYGVNS. The CDR3 sequence: CASSRQGEGYGYTF. CDR3 bases: TGTGCCAGCAGTCGACAGGGGGAAGGCTATGGCTACACCTTC.

V gene TRBV30 combines with J gene TRBJ2-5; D is tentatively TRBD1 or TRBD2 (6 bases each). The CDR3 sequence is 15 residues long. Germline-derived CDR1 and CDR2 are GTSNPN and SVGIG (reference sequence). V shed 3 bases and J shed 3 bases, with 17 bases lying between them. CDR3 protein: CAWRAGGGSKETQYF. The CDR3 coding sequence is TGTGCCTGGAGGGCCGGAGGGGGGTCTAAAGAGACCCAGTACTTC.

This chain uses TRBV4-2 with TRBJ1-2; 9 bases agree with TRBD1. Germline V gene lookup returns CDR1 LGHNA and CDR2 YNFKEQ. The CDR3 has 18 amino acids. The trim removed 0 bases at V and 0 bases at J, leaving 8 bases unmatched. CDR3 in DNA: TGTGCCAGCAGCCAAGATCAGACAGGGGGTTTAGCTAACTATGGCTACACCTTC. Translation gives CASSQDQTGGLANYGYTF.

This rearrangement joins TRBV19 to TRBJ1-5; possible D gene TRBD1, 5 bases. The germline V gene encodes CDR1 LNHDA and CDR2 SQIVND (reference sequence). The CDR3 is 16 residues long. Trimming took 7 bases from V and 4 from J, leaving 20 bases between them. The CDR3: CASNPQGGANNQPQHF. The CDR3 coding sequence is TGTGCCAGTAACCCCCAAGGCGGGGCAAATAATCAGCCCCAGCATTTT.

This clone appeared once. The chain has TRBV19 and TRBJ2-1, with TRBD2 matching over 7 bases. Trimming took 1 base from V and 5 from J; bases not matched to a gene: 5. Germline CDR1 is LNHDA and CDR2 is SQIVND (reference sequence). The CDR3 runs to 15 residues. The CDR3 here is CASSIVGGTNNEQFF. CDR3 nucleotides: TGTGCCAGTAGTATAGTAGGCGGGACTAACAATGAGCAGTTCTTC.

This clone was observed at least ten times. The DNA of the CDR3 is TGTGCCAGCAGCTCAAGGACTAGCCCGAACTACGAGCAGTACTTC. Protein product: CASSSRTSPNYEQYF. The V gene is TRBV7-9, the J gene TRBJ2-7; TRBD2 agrees at 8 bases. This CDR3 spans 15 amino acids. The germline gives CDR1 SEHNR, CDR2 FQNEAQ (reference sequence). V lost 4 bases to trimming and J lost 3 bases; unmatched junction nucleotides: 8.

The rearrangement links TRBV21-1 to TRBJ1-3. TRBV21-1 is described as a pseudogene. CDR3 length equals 13 residues. The CDR3 protein is CASSSNSGNTIYF. Written as DNA, the CDR3 is TGTGCCAGCAGCAGTAACTCTGGAAACACCATATATTTT.

This clone was seen a few times. V gene TRBV5-1 combines with J gene TRBJ2-2, with TRBD2 identical over 13 bases. Germline V CDR1 and CDR2: SGHRS, YFSETQ. There are 16 residues in the CDR3. V trimming: 5 bases; J trimming: 3 bases; junction bases outside the gene matches: 4. CDR3 nucleotides: TGCGCCAGCAGGTCGGGACTAGCGGGGTACACCGGGGAGCTGTTTTTT. Its translation is CASRSGLAGYTGELFF.

The CDR3 region is CASSSGESLPSNTGELFF. The CDR3 coding sequence is TGTGCCAGCAGCAGCGGGGAGAGTCTACCATCGAACACCGGGGAGCTGTTTTTT. This chain connects TRBV21-1 to TRBJ2-2; the table's D call, TRBD2, has no DNA check behind it. TRBV21-1 is shown as a pseudogene. The CDR3 has 18 amino acids.

The chain combines TRBV9 with TRBJ2-3, with D tentatively TRBD2 (6 bases). V dropped 0 bases and J dropped 2 bases, with 13 bases sitting between them. Germline assignment: CDR1 SGDLS and CDR2 YYNGEE. The CDR3 has 16 amino acids. The DNA of the CDR3 is TGTGCCAGCAGCGTAGCAAGCGGGCACTCCACAGATACGCAGTATTTT. Amino acids: CASSVASGHSTDTQYF.

DNA for the CDR3: TGTGCCAGCACTGGCCTAGCTGGCCGGGTTGAGCAGTTCTTC. It yields the protein CASTGLAGRVEQFF. V and J are TRBV2 and TRBJ2-1; tentatively, D is TRBD2 (5 bases). The CDR3 spans 14 residues. Germline V CDR1 and CDR2: SNHLY, FYNNEI. The germline V and J ends were trimmed by 7 bases and 9 bases, with 19 bases remaining between them.

The genes are TRBV11-2 and TRBJ1-1; D is perhaps TRBD1 (5 bases). The germline V gene encodes CDR1 SGHAT and CDR2 FQNNGV. V gave up 5 bases and J gave up 4 bases, with 8 bases separating them. The CDR3 sequence is 12 residues long. CDR3 residues: CASSPGGTEAFF. CDR3 in DNA: TGTGCCAGCAGCCCCGGGGGCACTGAAGCTTTCTTT.

This chain links TRBV9 with TRBJ2-5; D might be TRBD2 (5 bases). Germline CDR1 reads SGDLS; CDR2 reads YYNGEE. CDR3 length: 16 amino acids. V was trimmed by 0 bases and J by 2 bases, leaving 14 bases between them. CDR3 bases: TGTGCCAGCAGCGTAGACCTGGGGAGCCGGCAAGAGACCCAGTACTTC. Its protein is CASSVDLGSRQETQYF.

In DNA form, the CDR3 reads TGTGCCAGCAGCTTAGGGGGCGTTTCCCGCTACGAGCAGTACTTC. It codes for CASSLGGVSRYEQYF. V is TRBV11-2 and J is TRBJ2-7, with D possibly matching TRBD1 (5 bases). In germline, CDR1 is SGHAT, CDR2 FQNNGV. V was shortened by 1 base and J by 3 bases, with 13 bases between the two germline ends. The CDR3 is 15 amino acids.

Only one count was recorded for this clone. CDR3 residues: CASSPTGWTGELFF. CDR3 DNA sequence: TGTGCCAGTAGTCCGACAGGGTGGACCGGGGAGCTGTTTTTT. This sequence joins TRBV19 and TRBJ2-2; 7 nucleotides agree with TRBD1. The CDR3 extends over 14 amino acids. Per the germline V gene, CDR1 is LNHDA and CDR2 is SQIVND (reference sequence). J gave up 5 bases and V 5 bases, and 5 bases lay outside the gene matches.

The rearrangement links TRBV10-2 to TRBJ2-7; D assignment may be TRBD1 or TRBD2 (5 bases each). The V gene's germline CDR1 is WSHSY and CDR2 SAAADI. This CDR3 has 14 amino acids. The V gene lost 7 bases and the J gene lost 0 bases, with 13 bases spanning the gap. The CDR3 sequence is CASTGGGGSYEQYF. The DNA of the CDR3 is TGCGCCAGCACTGGGGGTGGGGGCTCCTACGAGCAGTACTTC.

The gene calls are TRBV29-1 and TRBJ2-5; D is ambiguous. Per germline, CDR1 SQVTM and CDR2 ANQGSEA. The V gene lost 4 bases and the J gene lost 4 bases, with 7 bases spanning the gap. This CDR3 is 11 amino acids long. The CDR3 reads CSVGVVETQYF. CDR3 DNA sequence: TGCAGCGTTGGAGTAGTAGAGACCCAGTACTTC.

V and J are TRBV4-1 and TRBJ2-7, with TRBD1 identical over 9 bases. Germline V gives CDR1 MGHRA, CDR2 YSYEKL. V trimming: 4 bases; J trimming: 3 bases; junction bases outside the gene matches: 7. This CDR3 comprises 15 residues. The CDR3 sequence: CASSPEQGAFYEQYF. The CDR3 nucleotides read TGCGCCAGCAGCCCCGAACAGGGGGCTTTCTACGAGCAGTACTTC.

This rearrangement joins TRBV7-9 to TRBJ1-2; unclear D gene. Trimming took 2 bases from V and 8 from J, leaving 6 bases between them. The CDR3 consists of 11 residues. CDR1 is SEHNR, CDR2 FQNEAQ, per germline (reference sequence). The CDR3: CASSLLVGYTF. The DNA for the CDR3 is TGTGCCAGCAGCTTATTGGTAGGCTACACCTTC.

Only a few counts were recorded for this clone. The V call is TRBV7-9, the J call TRBJ2-1; possible D gene TRBD2, 6 bases. Germline-derived CDR1 and CDR2 are SEHNR and FQNEAQ (reference sequence). The CDR3 sequence is 14 residues long. Trimming cost V 7 bases and J 5 bases, with 15 bases left between them. CDR3: CASTPEGLNNEQFF. In DNA form, the CDR3 reads TGTGCCAGCACCCCGGAGGGGCTTAACAATGAGCAGTTCTTC.

The chain is built from TRBV23-1 and TRBJ1-5, with TRBD1 matching over 11 bases. TRBV23-1 is treated as an ORF (open reading frame) with a function not yet certain. This CDR3 comprises 17 residues. V trimming: 0 bases; J trimming: 1 base; junction bases outside the gene matches: 2. CDR3 sequence (DNA): TGCGCCAGCAGTCAATCGGACAGGGGGCCAAGCAATCAGCCCCAGCATTTT. As protein: CASSQSDRGPSNQPQHF.

This clone appeared a few times. The chain has TRBV4-1 and TRBJ2-4; 10 positions agree with TRBD2. The CDR3 loop spans 14 amino acids. CDR1 is MGHRA and CDR2 is YSYEKL in the germline V gene. V lost 4 bases and J lost 8; bases outside the gene matches: 5. The CDR3 is CASSLASGSYIQYF. The DNA of the CDR3 is TGCGCCAGCAGCCTCGCTAGCGGGAGTTACATTCAGTACTTC.

CDR3 in amino acids: CASSFNGGAGDEQFF. In DNA form, the CDR3 reads TGTGCCAGCAGTTTTAACGGCGGCGCGGGAGATGAGCAGTTCTTC. The chain carries TRBV28 and TRBJ2-1; 7 bases fit TRBD2. Germline V gene lookup returns CDR1 MDHEN and CDR2 SYDVKM. The CDR3 contains 15 residues. J gave up 8 bases and V 3 bases, and 10 bases lay outside the gene matches.

This rearrangement joins TRBV4-1 to TRBJ2-1; D unclear. In germline, CDR1 is MGHRA, CDR2 YSYEKL. Trimming shortened V by 0 bases and J by 0 bases, and 12 bases separated the two germline ends. The CDR3 has 17 amino acids. The CDR3 DNA reads TGCGCCAGCAGCCAAGATGAACTCCGTTCCTCCTACAATGAGCAGTTCTTC. This encodes CASSQDELRSSYNEQFF.

V usage is TRBV7-2 and J usage is TRBJ1-1; perhaps TRBD1 as D (5 bases). The CDR3 sequence is 13 residues long. Trimming shortened V by 4 bases and J by 6 bases, and 12 bases separated the two germline ends. Per germline, CDR1 SGHTA and CDR2 FQGNSA. CDR3 amino acids: CASSYLGGAEAFF. The CDR3, as DNA: TGTGCCAGCAGCTACCTTGGGGGAGCTGAAGCTTTCTTT.